The subject of this entry is one T cell receptor beta chain. The antigen is unknown. The data derive from a study of untreated major depressive disorder. Regarding the study as a whole: Sequencing comparisons covered only three preselected Vbeta families.

The assay was immunoSEQ multiplex PCR, and TCRdb's table has in-frame clones only and misses some. The sample records around 20,000 clones, 80% to 95% being singletons. Germline V gives CDR1 LGHNA, CDR2 YNFKEQ. Trimming took 4 bases from V and 1 from J; bases not matched to a gene: 5. The CDR3 has 15 residues. This TCR was recovered from a young man in good health. J is TRBJ1-1 and V is TRBV4-2; 8 bases fit TRBD1. Material: CD4+ T cells from PBMCs. CDR3 in amino acids: CASSRAGTGNTEAFF. CDR3 bases: TGTGCCAGCAGCCGTGCCGGGACAGGGAACACTGAAGCTTTCTTT.